This T cell receptor (beta chain) was found in a study of blood T cell repertoires in COVID-19 (dated by TCRdb to about 2020). Regarding the study in general: Samples covering the acute and convalescent phases of COVID-19 were provided by collaborators in the United States, Italy and Spain. The prospective study material was composed of cDNA or gDNA derived from T cells, B-cell-depleted T cells, or PBMCs. Subjects who had been exposed to COVID-19, were actively infected with it, or had recovered from it provided the deeply sampled blood TCRbeta repertoires that made up the dataset. The repertoires were released in a freely available public database meant as a resource for research on the immune response to SARS-CoV-2. The samples were drawn from the first 160 participants of the ongoing ImmuneRACE study and from 1,254 subjects provided by 6 global collaborators. A de-identified subject ID, COVID-19 status, age in years and sex were almost always included in the sample metadata. Where available, HLA class I and class II types were taken from metadata supplied by the sample provider and were not determined by assay-based typing. What the study reported, not specific to this receptor: The quantity of clinical and demographic metadata differed by source and by participant and was supplied without curation.

TCRbeta CDR3 regions were amplified from genomic DNA using the immunoSEQ Assay, a bias-controlled multiplex PCR. In the paper's pipeline: Nucleated cell counts per sample were estimated from amplification of reference gene primers within the assay. To quantify the absolute abundance of each unique TCRbeta CDR3 rearrangement, sequence reads were collapsed and filtered. Productive Simpson clonality was computed per sample as the square root of Simpson's diversity index over productive rearrangements. Entries here come from immuneACCESS through TCRdb and include only in-frame sequences with V and J called. Some clones fail to appear in such tables; in the studies checked, an unresolved V gene covers under half of the shortfall, and the cause of the remainder is unknown. Clone size and V and J calls were adopted from that table, with D and trimming inferred from the DNA. The sample includes 57,000 or so clones, with roughly 84% observed a single time. Over 20% of the sample goes to the ten largest clones.

The collaborating institutions used their own protocols to collect whole blood in K2EDTA tubes. For TCRbeta analysis, collaborator samples were shipped as frozen whole blood, as isolated PBMCs, or as DNA extracted from either sample type. As for this clone: Its antigen target is currently unknown. No quality values exist for individual bases; no much larger clone is one base distant.

V is cut by 4 bases and J by 4 bases, and the space between the germline ends is 17 bases. Counted from cysteine to phenylalanine, this CDR3 has 15 amino acids. Of all the DNA, just the CDR3 is kept, 45 bases in frame from base 1. Sequences SGHRS (CDR1) and YFSETQ (CDR2) are obtained from the germline V gene. The V gene is TRBV5-1 and the J gene is TRBJ1-1, with a tentative D gene TRBD1 over 5 matching bases. The clonotype originates from a woman aged 80 or older with active or convalescent COVID-19. The sequencing input was peripheral blood. The DNA reads as follows: TGCGCCAGCAGCGCGGAACAGGTCGGTGTCACTGAAGCTTTCTTT. It translates as CASSAEQVGVTEAFF.